This is a list of T cell receptor beta chains from one sample in a study of T-cell memory formation after mild COVID-19. TCRdb passed the 5' RACE reads through MiXCR, listing each CDR3 protein once. In the table there are a few hundred thousand distinct CDR3 sequences, around 28% of which are singletons. Sequenced: PBMCs or a T cell subset sorted from them (not recorded which). The origin of the receptors is an adult woman who had mild COVID-19 (a few samples of this study predate the infection). Cell type and time point are not known. Both conserved end residues are part of each CDR3. The D gene is left open where the match is weak. Some rows have no size entry. The others give once, few or many, or a class for an expanded clone.

D: .; size: many; J: TRBJ1-5; V: TRBV5-6; CDR3: CASSSQGRQPQHF; DNA: TGTGCCAGCAGCTCCCAGGGTCGGCAGCCCCAGCATTTT
D: .; size: .; J: TRBJ2-2; V: TRBV29-1; CDR3: CSVVGGPTNTGELFF; DNA: TGCAGCGTTGTAGGCGGGCCGACTAACACCGGGGAGCTGTTTTTT
D: .; size: .; J: TRBJ2-1; V: TRBV6-5; CDR3: CASRQKTGNSSYNEQFF; DNA: TGTGCCAGCAGGCAAAAAACCGGGAACAGCTCCTACAATGAGCAGTTCTTC
D: TRBD2; size: .; J: TRBJ2-5; V: TRBV19; CDR3: CASSIRASGGQETQYF; DNA: TGTGCCAGTAGTATAAGGGCTAGCGGGGGCCAAGAGACCCAGTACTTC
D: .; size: .; J: TRBJ2-1; V: TRBV2; CDR3: CASNMGGRDNEQFF; DNA: TGTGCCAGCAATATGGGGGGGCGCGACAATGAGCAGTTCTTC
D: TRBD2; size: .; J: TRBJ2-2; V: TRBV12-3/TRBV12-4; CDR3: CASSLSGLAGAGGELFF; DNA: TGTGCCAGCAGTCTCTCCGGACTAGCGGGGGCGGGCGGGGAGCTGTTTTTT
D: .; size: few; J: TRBJ1-2; V: TRBV7-8; CDR3: CASSLSDNGFSYTF; DNA: TGTGCCAGCAGCTTATCGGACAACGGCTTTTCCTACACCTTC
D: .; size: .; J: TRBJ2-7; V: TRBV29-1; CDR3: CSVISAGTSYEQYF; DNA: TGCAGCGTTATAAGTGCAGGGACCTCCTACGAGCAGTACTTC
D: .; size: .; J: TRBJ2-5; V: TRBV3-1; CDR3: CASSSQTPGSQYF; DNA: TGTGCCAGCAGCTCCCAGACGCCAGGATCCCAGTACTTC
D: TRBD1; size: .; J: TRBJ1-1; V: TRBV25-1; CDR3: CASRQTGVLGTEAFF; DNA: TGTGCCAGCAGACAAACAGGGGTTTTGGGTACTGAAGCTTTCTTT
D: .; size: .; J: TRBJ1-2; V: TRBV15; CDR3: CATSRDLGYGYTF; DNA: TGTGCCACCAGCAGAGATTTGGGTTATGGCTACACCTTC
D: .; size: .; J: TRBJ2-3; V: TRBV29-1; CDR3: CSVGGVVTDTQYF; DNA: TGCAGCGTTGGTGGGGTAGTCACAGATACGCAGTATTTT
D: .; size: .; J: TRBJ2-2; V: TRBV21-1; CDR3: CASSLDSGDTGELFF; DNA: TGTGCCAGCAGCCTAGACAGTGGGGACACCGGGGAGCTGTTTTTT
D: .; size: many; J: TRBJ2-7; V: TRBV5-1; CDR3: CASSFGTASYEQYF; DNA: TGCGCCAGCAGCTTTGGGACCGCATCCTACGAGCAGTACTTC
D: TRBD1; size: .; J: TRBJ1-1; V: TRBV3-1; CDR3: CASSLDRGTFF; DNA: TGTGCCAGCAGCTTGGACAGGGGAACTTTCTTT
D: TRBD1; size: .; J: TRBJ1-1; V: TRBV7-6; CDR3: CASSLGYQTGNNTEAFF; DNA: TGTGCCAGCAGCTTAGGCTACCAGACAGGGAATAACACTGAAGCTTTCTTT
D: TRBD1; size: .; J: TRBJ2-7; V: TRBV29-1; CDR3: CSVGSGTGLYEQYF; DNA: TGCAGCGTAGGGTCCGGGACAGGGTTGTACGAGCAGTACTTC
D: .; size: .; J: TRBJ2-3; V: TRBV4-1; CDR3: CASSQRSRQITDTQYF; DNA: TGCGCCAGCAGCCAAAGAAGTCGGCAGATCACAGATACGCAGTATTTT
D: TRBD1; size: few; J: TRBJ2-5; V: TRBV7-6; CDR3: CASSLEGQGFLETQYF; DNA: TGTGCCAGCAGCTTAGAAGGACAGGGGTTTTTGGAGACCCAGTACTTC
D: .; size: .; J: TRBJ2-5; V: TRBV7-8; CDR3: CASSRDRGPETQYF; DNA: TGTGCCAGCAGCAGAGACCGGGGGCCAGAGACCCAGTACTTC
D: .; size: .; J: TRBJ2-1; V: TRBV30; CDR3: CAWTAYNEQFF; DNA: TGTGCCTGGACCGCCTACAATGAGCAGTTCTTC
D: TRBD2; size: few; J: TRBJ2-5; V: TRBV13; CDR3: CASSPPGGAGETQYF; DNA: TGTGCCAGCAGCCCCCCGGGGGGAGCGGGTGAGACCCAGTACTTC
D: TRBD1; size: .; J: TRBJ2-7; V: TRBV7-2; CDR3: CASSPLGQLYEQYF; DNA: TGTGCCAGCAGCCCCTTGGGACAGCTCTACGAGCAGTACTTC
D: .; size: .; J: TRBJ2-3; V: TRBV2; CDR3: CASSETGPSGDTQYF; DNA: TGTGCCAGCAGTGAAACAGGGCCCTCGGGCGATACGCAGTATTTT
D: .; size: .; J: TRBJ2-4; V: TRBV3-1; CDR3: CASSLRGPSDKNIQYF; DNA: TGTGCCAGCAGCCTAAGGGGACCCTCGGACAAAAACATTCAGTACTTC
D: .; size: .; J: TRBJ1-2; V: TRBV25-1; CDR3: CASSEWGYGYTF; DNA: TGTGCCAGCAGTGAATGGGGATATGGCTACACCTTC
D: .; size: .; J: TRBJ2-2; V: TRBV19; CDR3: CASTPIGAGELFF; DNA: TGTGCCAGTACTCCAATTGGGGCCGGGGAGCTGTTTTTT
D: .; size: .; J: TRBJ2-6; V: TRBV4-3; CDR3: CASSQKGRLSGANVLTF; DNA: TGCGCCAGCAGCCAAAAAGGACGTCTATCTGGGGCCAACGTCCTGACTTTC
D: .; size: .; J: TRBJ1-3; V: TRBV15; CDR3: CATSSEDFHSGNTIYF; DNA: TGTGCCACCAGCAGCGAGGACTTTCACTCTGGAAACACCATATATTTT
D: .; size: few; J: TRBJ2-1; V: TRBV30; CDR3: CAWTKGGSYNEQFF; DNA: TGTGCCTGGACGAAGGGGGGATCCTACAATGAGCAGTTCTTC
D: .; size: .; J: TRBJ1-2; V: TRBV24-1; CDR3: CATSDPRRIYGYTF; DNA: TGTGCCACCAGTGACCCAAGACGGATCTATGGCTACACCTTC
D: .; size: few; J: TRBJ2-1; V: TRBV3-1; CDR3: CASSEYSYYNEQFF; DNA: TGTGCCAGCAGCGAATATAGCTATTACAATGAGCAGTTCTTC
D: .; size: few; J: TRBJ2-2; V: TRBV9; CDR3: CASSAGRSGTGELFF; DNA: TGTGCCAGCAGCGCTGGAAGAAGCGGGACCGGGGAGCTGTTTTTT
D: TRBD2; size: few; J: TRBJ2-3; V: TRBV5-1; CDR3: CASSLGGRDADTQYF; DNA: TGCGCCAGCAGCTTGGGAGGGAGGGACGCAGATACGCAGTATTTT
D: TRBD1; size: .; J: TRBJ2-2; V: TRBV5-1; CDR3: CASSMTGYGTGELFF; DNA: TGCGCCAGCAGCATGACAGGGTATGGCACCGGGGAGCTGTTTTTT
D: TRBD2; size: once; J: TRBJ2-1; V: TRBV7-2; CDR3: CASGGSGRNEQFF; DNA: TGTGCCAGCGGGGGTAGCGGGAGGAATGAGCAGTTCTTC
D: .; size: .; J: TRBJ1-5; V: TRBV7-9; CDR3: CASTQDNQPQHF; DNA: TGTGCCAGCACACAGGACAATCAGCCCCAGCATTTT
D: .; size: few; J: TRBJ2-2; V: TRBV18; CDR3: CASSPPMGYRAEQNTGELFF; DNA: TGTGCCAGCTCACCACCGATGGGGTACCGAGCGGAGCAGAACACCGGGGAGCTGTTTTTT
D: .; size: .; J: TRBJ1-1; V: TRBV4-1; CDR3: CASSQDTGPMNTEAFF; DNA: TGCGCCAGCAGCCAAGACACCGGACCTATGAACACTGAAGCTTTCTTT
D: TRBD2; size: .; J: TRBJ2-3; V: TRBV20-1; CDR3: CSARDPAGSTDTQYF; DNA: TGCAGTGCTAGAGATCCAGCGGGGAGCACAGATACGCAGTATTTT
D: TRBD2; size: .; J: TRBJ2-1; V: TRBV6-5; CDR3: CATSKDSGVYNEQFF; DNA: TGTGCCACATCTAAGGATAGCGGGGTTTACAATGAGCAGTTCTTC
D: .; size: few; J: TRBJ1-3; V: TRBV12-3/TRBV12-4; CDR3: CASSLGQVAGNTIYF; DNA: TGTGCCAGCAGTTTAGGACAGGTAGCAGGAAACACCATATATTTT
D: TRBD2; size: few; J: TRBJ2-6; V: TRBV5-1; CDR3: CASSPRLASGANVLTF; DNA: TGCGCCAGCAGCCCCCGACTAGCCTCTGGGGCCAACGTCCTGACTTTC
D: .; size: .; J: TRBJ2-5; V: TRBV2; CDR3: CASRSGTQTQYF; DNA: TGTGCCAGCAGAAGCGGTACGCAGACCCAGTACTTC
D: .; size: .; J: TRBJ1-2; V: TRBV29-1; CDR3: CSVEVQRPSRGYTF; DNA: TGCAGCGTTGAAGTTCAACGGCCCAGTCGTGGCTACACCTTC
D: .; size: few; J: TRBJ1-4; V: TRBV5-4; CDR3: CASSPDTNEKLFF; DNA: TGTGCCAGCAGCCCTGACACGAATGAAAAACTGTTTTTT
D: .; size: few; J: TRBJ2-7; V: TRBV10-3; CDR3: CAISEVNSFWQYF; DNA: TGTGCCATCAGTGAGGTTAACAGCTTCTGGCAGTACTTC
D: .; size: .; J: TRBJ2-3; V: TRBV20-1; CDR3: CSARDPPGARGTDTQYF; DNA: TGCAGTGCTAGAGATCCGCCGGGGGCGCGAGGCACAGATACGCAGTATTTT
D: TRBD2; size: .; J: TRBJ2-7; V: TRBV9; CDR3: CASSVGSGITYEQYF; DNA: TGTGCCAGCAGCGTAGGGAGCGGGATCACCTACGAGCAGTACTTC
D: .; size: few; J: TRBJ2-5; V: TRBV5-1; CDR3: CASSLEFGVQETQYF; DNA: TGCGCCAGCAGCTTGGAATTCGGCGTCCAAGAGACCCAGTACTTC
D: .; size: few; J: TRBJ2-7; V: TRBV6-6; CDR3: CASNPVGDYEQYF; DNA: TGTGCCAGCAACCCCGTAGGGGACTACGAGCAGTACTTC
D: TRBD2; size: .; J: TRBJ2-3; V: TRBV7-9; CDR3: CASSLSAGGISTDTQYF; DNA: TGTGCCAGCAGCTTAAGTGCGGGGGGAATTAGCACAGATACGCAGTATTTT
D: .; size: .; J: TRBJ2-1; V: TRBV7-8; CDR3: CASSLDLVGHYYNEQFF; DNA: TGTGCCAGCAGCTTAGATTTGGTGGGACATTACTACAATGAGCAGTTCTTC